These 21 T cell receptor beta chains were all obtained from the same sample, sequenced in a study of shared clonotypes between healthy human individuals. Some clones are missing from TCRdb's copy, which holds only in-frame ones; the method was immunoSEQ multiplex PCR. The sample yields just over 2,000,000 clones, approximately 94% seen once. Naive CD8 cells lacked CD45RO, underwent positive selection for CCR7 and left out terminally differentiated effector memory CD45RA+ cells. The material sequenced was naive CD8+ T cells sorted from blood. All receptors derive from a man younger than 35 in good health.

Concerning this clone: Other nucleotide sequences in the sample specify the same CDR3. This chain uses TRBV5-6 with TRBJ1-1, with unresolved D. The germline V and J ends were trimmed by 4 bases and 0 bases, with 7 bases remaining between them. CDR3 length: 13 amino acids. Germline CDR1 SGHDT, CDR2 YYEEEE. This chain's CDR3 is CASSLNLNTEAFF. The CDR3, as DNA: TGTGCCAGCAGCCTGAACTTGAACACTGAAGCTTTCTTT.

The chain couples TRBV27 to TRBJ2-3; D remains unclear. V gave up 5 bases and J gave up 6 bases, with 15 bases separating them. Germline V CDR1 and CDR2: MNHEY, SMNVEV (reference sequence). The CDR3 sequence is 14 residues long. Here the CDR3 reads CASSLLDPRDTQYF. CDR3 bases: TGTGCCAGCAGTCTGTTAGACCCCCGGGATACGCAGTATTTT.

This chain joins TRBV30 and TRBJ2-3; 9 nucleotides line up with TRBD1. CDR3 length equals 16 residues. V trimming: 2 bases; J trimming: 3 bases; junction bases outside the gene matches: 9. Per germline, CDR1 GTSNPN and CDR2 SVGIG (reference sequence). For the CDR3, the DNA is TGTGCCTGGAGTCAACAGGGGGCGCTTTTTACAGATACGCAGTATTTT. Amino acid sequence: CAWSQQGALFTDTQYF.

CDR3 loop: CASSQERRRWPQHF. DNA of the CDR3: TGCGCCAGCAGCCAAGAAAGGCGCCGTTGGCCCCAGCATTTT. V and J are TRBV4-3 and TRBJ1-5, with D unclear. Germline CDR1 LGHNA, CDR2 YSLEER. The CDR3 runs 14 residues. V dropped 0 bases and J dropped 9 bases, with 12 bases sitting between them.

In the case of this clone: A read error is possible here, since a much larger clone lies one base away. Other DNA sequences within the sample encode an identical CDR3. J is TRBJ2-7 and V is TRBV9, with 11 bases lining up with TRBD1. Germline CDR1 SGDLS, CDR2 YYNGEE. V lost 5 bases, J lost 3 bases, and 4 bases stayed unmatched. This CDR3 is 14 amino acids long. The CDR3 bases are TGTGCCAGCAGTGCCGGGACAGGGGGCTACGAGCAGTACTTC. It encodes CASSAGTGGYEQYF.

The chain couples TRBV9 to TRBJ1-1, with D unresolved. Deletions cut 3 bases from V and 3 bases from J, with 6 bases between. CDR1 SGDLS and CDR2 YYNGEE come from the germline V gene. The CDR3 extends over 12 amino acids. The CDR3 DNA reads as TGTGCCAGCAGCGCAACCGACACTGAAGCTTTCTTT. This encodes CASSATDTEAFF. Filled out from reference TRBV9 and TRBJ1-1, the complete variable domain reads DSGVTQTPKHLITATGQRVTLRCSPRSGDLSVYWYQQSLDQGLQFLIQYYNGEERAKGNILERFSAQQFPDLHSELNLSSLELGDSALYFCASSATDTEAFFGQGTRLTVV.

The chain combines TRBV4-3 with TRBJ2-7; D is undetermined. Germline lookup yields CDR1 LGHNA and CDR2 YSLEER. The germline V and J ends were trimmed by 0 bases and 0 bases, with 9 bases remaining between them. The CDR3 has 15 amino acids. CDR3 loop: CASSQDRDPSYEQYF. In nucleotides, the CDR3 is TGCGCCAGCAGCCAAGATCGTGATCCCTCCTACGAGCAGTACTTC.

This sequence joins TRBV30 and TRBJ2-7; TRBD2 matches 7 bases. With V trimmed by 1 base and J by 2 bases, 2 bases remained unmatched. This CDR3 spans 13 amino acids. Germline-derived CDR1 and CDR2 are GTSNPN and SVGIG (reference sequence). This CDR3 reads CAWSEAGAYEQYF. DNA of the CDR3: TGTGCCTGGAGTGAGGCGGGAGCCTACGAGCAGTACTTC.

As regards this clone: This same CDR3 is encoded by further DNA sequences in the sample. The chain is built from TRBV6-6 and TRBJ2-5; 7 nucleotides match TRBD2. Germline CDR1 reads MNHNY; CDR2 reads SVGAGI (reference sequence). The J segment lost 5 bases and the V segment lost 2 bases, leaving 2 bases of the junction unmatched. The CDR3 loop spans 13 amino acids. The CDR3 DNA reads as TGTGCCAGCAGTTACGCGGGGGAGGAGACCCAGTACTTC. Amino acids: CASSYAGEETQYF.

The chain links TRBV25-1 to TRBJ2-3; no reliable D call. The germline CDR1 and CDR2 sequences are MGHDK and SYGVNS. This CDR3 has 14 residues. V was cut by 2 bases and J by 4 bases, with 10 bases left in between. The CDR3 bases are TGTGCCAGCAGTGAACGCAACGAGCCAGATACGCAGTATTTT. Its translation: CASSERNEPDTQYF.

V usage is TRBV6-5 and J usage is TRBJ2-7, with a possible D match to TRBD1 (6 bases). The germline V and J ends were trimmed by 0 bases and 5 bases, with 14 bases remaining between them. This CDR3 comprises 15 residues. The V gene's germline CDR1 is MNHEY and CDR2 SVGAGI. CDR3 amino acids: CASSYSMTGWDEQYF. The CDR3 DNA reads as TGTGCCAGCAGTTACTCGATGACAGGCTGGGACGAGCAGTACTTC.

J is TRBJ2-1 and V is TRBV5-8; 11 bases agree with TRBD2. The CDR3 length is 15 residues. The germline V gene has CDR1 SGHTS and CDR2 YDEGEE. Trimming cost V 3 bases and J 2 bases; bases outside gene matches: 1. The CDR3 DNA is TGTGCCAGCAGCTGGGGACTAGCGGCCTACAATGAGCAGTTCTTC. Its translation is CASSWGLAAYNEQFF.

The chain employs TRBV6-5 and TRBJ1-4, with TRBD1 identical over 7 bases. Per the germline V gene, CDR1 is MNHEY and CDR2 is SVGAGI. Trimming cost V 0 bases and J 8 bases; bases outside gene matches: 6. The CDR3 totals 15 residues. In nucleotides, the CDR3 is TGTGCCAGCAGTTACTCGGGGGCGACAGGGGAAAAACTGTTTTTT. Residues: CASSYSGATGEKLFF.

The V gene is TRBV29-1, the J gene TRBJ1-2; D gene ambiguous. The CDR3 is 11 residues long. The germline V and J ends were trimmed by 7 bases and 5 bases, with 11 bases remaining between them. Germline CDR1 SQVTM, CDR2 ANQGSEA. The CDR3 reads CSGEQVYGYTF. Here the CDR3 DNA reads TGCAGCGGTGAGCAGGTTTATGGCTACACCTTC.

CDR3 nucleotide sequence: TGTGCCAGCAGCGGTGGACTAGTCTCTGATACGCAGTATTTT. It codes for CASSGGLVSDTQYF. J is TRBJ2-3 and V is TRBV7-6; TRBD2 aligns across 7 bases. The CDR3 has 14 amino acids. The ends lost 5 bases at V and 6 bases at J; junction bases unmatched: 8. Germline V gene lookup returns CDR1 SGHVS and CDR2 FNYEAQ. The full variable domain, with the rest looked up from reference TRBV7-6 and TRBJ2-3, is GAGVSQSPRYKVTKRGQDVALRCDPISGHVSLYWYRQALGQGPEFLTYFNYEAQQDKSGLPNDRFSAERPEGSISTLTIQRTEQRDSAMYRCASSGGLVSDTQYFGPGTRLTVL.

With respect to this clone: The identical CDR3 is also encoded by other nucleotide sequences in the sample. The chain joins TRBV11-2 to TRBJ2-3; unclear D gene. CDR1 and CDR2 (germline): SGHAT, FQNNGV. This CDR3 has 11 amino acids. V dropped 3 bases and J dropped 6 bases, with 4 bases sitting between them. The CDR3 protein is CASSFLDTQYF. As DNA, the CDR3 is TGTGCCAGCAGCTTCCTGGATACGCAGTATTTT. The complete variable domain, with remaining parts taken from reference TRBV11-2 and TRBJ2-3, reads EAGVAQSPRYKIIEKRQSVAFWCNPISGHATLYWYQQILGQGPKLLIQFQNNGVVDDSQLPKDRFSAERLKGVDSTLKIQPAKLEDSAVYLCASSFLDTQYFGPGTRLTVL.

This clone was observed once. Additional DNA sequences in this sample encode the identical CDR3. The J gene is TRBJ1-2, the V gene TRBV27; D gene ambiguous. Trimming left V 4 bases short and J 0 bases short, with 6 bases between. This CDR3 is built from 13 residues. In germline, CDR1 is MNHEY, CDR2 SMNVEV (reference sequence). The CDR3: CASSYQANYGYTF. As DNA, the CDR3 is TGTGCCAGCAGTTACCAGGCTAACTATGGCTACACCTTC.

This rearrangement joins TRBV6-6 to TRBJ2-2; D is perhaps TRBD2 (6 bases). The CDR3 length is 12 residues. The V end lost 8 bases, the J end lost 4 bases, and 8 bases lay between the germline ends. CDR1 is MNHNY, CDR2 SVGAGI, per germline (reference sequence). The CDR3 DNA sequence: TGTGCCAGCCACGGGGGCACCGGGGAGCTGTTTTTT. The encoded protein is CASHGGTGELFF.

This rearrangement joins TRBV4-1 to TRBJ2-1; 10 positions agree with TRBD2. Germline CDR1 MGHRA, CDR2 YSYEKL. V trimming: 5 bases; J trimming: 4 bases; junction bases outside the gene matches: 5. The CDR3 extends over 15 amino acids. The CDR3 bases are TGCGCCAGCAGCGCCGGGACTAGCGAATACAATGAGCAGTTCTTC. It translates to CASSAGTSEYNEQFF.

The chain joins TRBV5-6 to TRBJ2-1; D ambiguous. Between the trimmed V and J ends, which lost 4 bases and 9 bases, there was a span of 8 bases. The CDR3 has 11 residues. Germline V gene lookup returns CDR1 SGHDT and CDR2 YYEEEE. The CDR3 is CASSILGEQFF. The CDR3 DNA is TGTGCCAGCAGCATACTGGGTGAGCAGTTCTTC.

This chain links TRBV10-2 with TRBJ2-7; possible D gene TRBD2, 5 bases. CDR3 length equals 14 residues. CDR1 is WSHSY and CDR2 is SAAADI in the germline V gene. Between the trimmed V and J ends, which lost 2 bases and 3 bases, there was a span of 11 bases. The DNA for the CDR3 is TGCGCCAGCAGTGAGCCGGGATTAGACTACGAGCAGTACTTC. Translating gives CASSEPGLDYEQYF.